The 30 T cell receptor beta chains given below trace back to one sample, sequenced in a study of cytomegalovirus exposure and HLA in healthy donors. The method was immunoSEQ multiplex PCR; TCRdb's version includes in-frame clones alone and lacks a portion of them. The table lists over 90,000 clones, about 95% of them singletons. Sequences were obtained from PBMCs. These receptors all stem from a woman aged 18-30 years in good health and CMV-seronegative.

This chain joins TRBV11-2 and TRBJ1-4; 9 nucleotides agree with TRBD1. The V and J ends lost 2 bases and 6 bases, in that order; junction bases with no gene match: 7. CDR3 size: 16 residues. The germline V gene has CDR1 SGHAT and CDR2 FQNNGV. The CDR3 reads CASSLSPGQGHEKLFF. The DNA for the CDR3 is TGTGCCAGCAGCTTAAGTCCGGGACAGGGCCATGAAAAACTGTTTTTT.

This rearrangement joins TRBV19 to TRBJ2-3; D may be TRBD2 (7 bases). Germline loops: CDR1 LNHDA, CDR2 SQIVND (reference sequence). V lost 3 bases and J 1 base, leaving 14 bases between the germline ends. The CDR3 is 16 amino acids. The CDR3 reads CASSISRGAGTDTQYF. The CDR3 bases are TGTGCCAGTAGTATTTCCCGGGGGGCGGGCACAGATACGCAGTATTTT.

The chain recombines TRBV14 with TRBJ1-1, with D uncertain. This CDR3 comprises 15 residues. V lost 2 bases, J lost 4 bases, and 14 bases lay in between. From germline, CDR1 is SGHDN and CDR2 FVKESK. The DNA for the CDR3 is TGTGCCAGCAGCCAATTAAAGGGAGCCGGCACTGAAGCTTTCTTT. Its translation: CASSQLKGAGTEAFF.

The rearrangement links TRBV5-1 to TRBJ2-1; 11 nucleotides align to TRBD2. From germline, CDR1 is SGHRS and CDR2 YFSETQ. V dropped 5 bases and J dropped 6; count of bases not matched to a gene: 4. CDR3 length equals 14 residues. The CDR3 nucleotides are TGCGCCAGCAGGTCTACTAGCGGGGGCAATGAGCAGTTCTTC. Translation: CASRSTSGGNEQFF.

The chain is built from TRBV11-3 and TRBJ2-4, with a possible D match to TRBD2 (6 bases). Germline lookup yields CDR1 SGHNT and CDR2 YENEEA. V dropped 0 bases and J dropped 2 bases, with 11 bases sitting between them. There are 16 residues in the CDR3. CDR3 in amino acids: CASSLEQGGTKNIQYF. In DNA form, the CDR3 reads TGTGCCAGCAGCTTAGAGCAGGGAGGAACCAAAAACATTCAGTACTTC.

The chain uses TRBV6-5 and TRBJ1-4; TRBD1 agrees at 7 bases. V was clipped by 5 bases and J by 10 bases; unmatched bases: 10. CDR1 and CDR2 (germline): MNHEY, SVGAGI. The CDR3 is 14 amino acids. The CDR3 DNA reads TGTGCCAGCAGTCCAAACAGGGGAGAAACAAAACTGTTTTTT. It specifies CASSPNRGETKLFF.

This rearrangement joins TRBV7-3 to TRBJ1-1, with D possibly TRBD1 on 5 matching bases. The length of the CDR3 is 15 residues. Trimming stripped 3 bases from V and 11 bases from J, with 22 bases between. Germline-derived CDR1 and CDR2 are SGHTA and FQGTGA. The CDR3 here is CASSFVLVMWAGAFF. The CDR3 bases are TGTGCCAGCAGCTTTGTGTTGGTGATGTGGGCAGGGGCTTTCTTT.

The rearrangement uses TRBV6-1 and TRBJ1-2; 7 bases agree with TRBD1. The germline V gene encodes CDR1 MNHNS and CDR2 SASEGT. The junction had 6 bases not matched to a gene; V was cut back by 7 bases and J by 4 bases. The CDR3 extends over 13 amino acids. The DNA of the CDR3 is TGTGCCAGCACAGAACAGGGGTCCTATGGCTACACCTTC. This translates into CASTEQGSYGYTF.

The CDR3 sequence is CSVPDRGGNTIYF. In nucleotides, the CDR3 is TGCAGCGTCCCTGACAGGGGAGGAAACACCATATATTTT. This sequence joins TRBV29-1 and TRBJ1-3, with 8 bases matching TRBD1. CDR1 is SQVTM and CDR2 is ANQGSEA in the germline V gene. This CDR3 comprises 13 residues. Trimming cost V 6 bases and J 4 bases; bases outside gene matches: 5.

The rearrangement joins TRBV5-5 to TRBJ1-3, with no clear D. Trimming cost V 0 bases and J 0 bases, with 7 bases left between them. The CDR3 covers 15 residues. Germline CDR1 is SGHKS and CDR2 is YYEKEE (reference sequence). DNA for the CDR3: TGTGCCAGCAGCTTGGGGCAAAGCTCTGGAAACACCATATATTTT. As protein: CASSLGQSSGNTIYF.

This chain links TRBV19 with TRBJ2-7; possible D gene TRBD1, 6 bases. This CDR3 contains 15 residues. Germline V CDR1 and CDR2: LNHDA, SQIVND (reference sequence). Trimming left V 1 base short and J 2 bases short, with 12 bases between. The CDR3 loop is CASSIGGQGTYEQYF. In nucleotides, the CDR3 is TGTGCCAGTAGTATAGGGGGGCAGGGAACCTACGAGCAGTACTTC.

The genes are TRBV29-1 and TRBJ1-3, with D perhaps TRBD1 (5 bases). The CDR3 loop spans 17 amino acids. V lost 7 bases and J lost 4, with 26 bases in between. Germline CDR1 and CDR2: SQVTM and ANQGSEA. The chain's CDR3 is CSAEFRQGQNIGNTIYF. CDR3 coding DNA: TGCAGCGCCGAATTTAGGCAGGGCCAAAACATCGGAAACACCATATATTTT. The full variable domain, its missing parts supplied by reference TRBV29-1 and TRBJ1-3, is SAVISQKPSRDICQRGTSLTIQCQVDSQVTMMFWYRQQPGQSLTLIATANQGSEATYESGFVIDKFPISRPNLTFSTLTVSNMSPEDSSIYLCSAEFRQGQNIGNTIYFGEGSWLTVV.

V gene TRBV10-3 combines with J gene TRBJ2-3, with TRBD2 matching 7 bases. Per germline, CDR1 ENHRY and CDR2 SYGVKD. The J segment lost 3 bases and the V segment lost 5 bases, leaving 5 bases of the junction unmatched. The CDR3 consists of 14 residues. Written as DNA, the CDR3 is TGTGCCATCAGTCAAGCGGGATTTACAGATACGCAGTATTTT. Translation gives CAISQAGFTDTQYF.

The chain couples TRBV9 to TRBJ2-5; 9 positions agree with TRBD2. The CDR3 has 17 residues. The germline V gene encodes CDR1 SGDLS and CDR2 YYNGEE. V lost 4 bases to trimming and J lost 3 bases; unmatched junction nucleotides: 13. The CDR3 coding sequence is TGTGCCAGCAGCCAGGGTCTAGCGGGGTTCCAGGAAGAGACCCAGTACTTC. Translation: CASSQGLAGFQEETQYF.

This chain connects TRBV18 to TRBJ1-1; maybe TRBD1 (6 bases). CDR3 length: 18 residues. Trimming cost V 2 bases and J 0 bases, with 19 bases left between them. The germline CDR1 and CDR2 sequences are KGHSH and LQKENI. The CDR3 DNA follows: TGTGCCAGCTCACCATTGATTCACGGGGGGGCTATGAACACTGAAGCTTTCTTT. Translation gives CASSPLIHGGAMNTEAFF. Combining the CDR3 with reference TRBV18 and TRBJ1-1 gives the whole variable domain NAGVMQNPRHLVRRRGQEARLRCSPMKGHSHVYWYRQLPEEGLKFMVYLQKENIIDESGMPKERFSAEFPKEGPSILRIQQVVRGDSAAYFCASSPLIHGGAMNTEAFFGQGTRLTVV.

The chain recombines TRBV5-1 with TRBJ2-1; 9 nucleotides match TRBD2. In germline, CDR1 is SGHRS, CDR2 YFSETQ. The V gene end was trimmed by 6 bases and the J gene end by 6 bases; junction bases not matched to a gene: 10. This CDR3 is 15 amino acids long. The CDR3 spells CASISQGLATNEQFF. CDR3 DNA sequence: TGCGCCAGCATATCTCAAGGACTAGCGACCAATGAGCAGTTCTTC. Based on the CDR3 plus reference TRBV5-1 and TRBJ2-1, the full variable domain is KAGVTQTPRYLIKTRGQQVTLSCSPISGHRSVSWYQQTPGQGLQFLFEYFSETQRNKGNFPGRFSGRQFSNSRSEMNVSTLELGDSALYLCASISQGLATNEQFFGPGTRLTVL.

The chain combines TRBV5-1 with TRBJ1-1; the match to TRBD1 covers 10 bases. Germline-derived CDR1 and CDR2 are SGHRS and YFSETQ. The CDR3 covers 16 residues. Trimming removed 4 bases from V and 1 base from J; junction bases left unmatched: 7. CDR3: CASSDDRGRWNTEAFF. The DNA for the CDR3 is TGCGCCAGCAGCGACGACAGGGGGCGTTGGAACACTGAAGCTTTCTTT.

V and J are TRBV15 and TRBJ1-5, with 8 bases lining up with TRBD1. Germline CDR1 and CDR2: LNHNV and YYDKDF (reference sequence). This CDR3 is built from 17 residues. V gave up 3 bases and J gave up 1 base; unmatched junction bases: 8. CDR3 nucleotide sequence: TGTGCCACCAGCAGGGGTTTGGGGGACAGGAGCAATCAGCCCCAGCATTTT. It yields the protein CATSRGLGDRSNQPQHF.

This clone was counted a single time. This chain uses TRBV30 with TRBJ1-4; perhaps TRBD1 as D (5 bases). Germline CDR1 and CDR2: GTSNPN and SVGIG (reference sequence). The CDR3 loop spans 14 amino acids. Trimming shortened V by 1 base and J by 5 bases, and 11 bases separated the two germline ends. The CDR3: CAWSGQGGNEKLFF. The CDR3 nucleotides are TGTGCCTGGAGTGGGCAGGGAGGGAATGAAAAACTGTTTTTT. Complete variable domain (other parts from reference TRBV30 and TRBJ1-4): SQTIHQWPATLVQPVGSPLSLECTVEGTSNPNLYWYRQAAGRGLQLLFYSVGIGQISSEVPQNLSASRPQDRQFILSSKKLLLSDSGFYLCAWSGQGGNEKLFFGSGTQLSVL.

The chain joins TRBV5-4 to TRBJ2-1; the match to TRBD2 covers 14 bases. The V and J ends lost 4 bases and 7 bases, in that order; junction bases with no gene match: 7. CDR3 length: 16 amino acids. Germline V gene lookup returns CDR1 SGHNT and CDR2 YYREEE (reference sequence). The CDR3 loop is CASSTGLAGGRNEQFF. CDR3 DNA sequence: TGTGCCAGCAGCACCGGACTAGCGGGGGGTCGGAATGAGCAGTTCTTC.

The chain is built from TRBV5-1 and TRBJ2-5; 7 nucleotides line up with TRBD1. CDR3 length equals 12 residues. With V trimmed by 4 bases and J by 7 bases, 4 bases remained unmatched. The germline CDR1 and CDR2 sequences are SGHRS and YFSETQ. The CDR3 here is CASSQGDGTQYF. The CDR3, as DNA: TGCGCCAGCAGCCAGGGGGATGGGACCCAGTACTTC. The whole variable domain, filled in from reference TRBV5-1 and TRBJ2-5, reads KAGVTQTPRYLIKTRGQQVTLSCSPISGHRSVSWYQQTPGQGLQFLFEYFSETQRNKGNFPGRFSGRQFSNSRSEMNVSTLELGDSALYLCASSQGDGTQYFGPGTRLLVL.

The V call is TRBV6-1, the J call TRBJ1-5; possibly TRBD1 for D (5 bases). The CDR3 has 16 amino acids. V shed 3 bases and J shed 1 base, with 13 bases lying between them. Germline V gives CDR1 MNHNS, CDR2 SASEGT. CDR3 sequence reads: CASSDLGGSSNQPQHF. In nucleotides, the CDR3 is TGTGCCAGCAGTGACCTCGGGGGAAGCAGCAATCAGCCCCAGCATTTT.

The genes are TRBV25-1 and TRBJ1-1; D is unclear. Germline CDR1 MGHDK, CDR2 SYGVNS. The CDR3 runs 11 residues. Trimming pared 6 bases from V and 2 bases from J, leaving 4 bases between. The chain's CDR3 is CASRQNTEAFF. The CDR3 coding sequence is TGTGCCAGCAGACAAAACACTGAAGCTTTCTTT. The full variable domain, with the rest looked up from reference TRBV25-1 and TRBJ1-1, is EADIYQTPRYLVIGTGKKITLECSQTMGHDKMYWYQQDPGMELHLIHYSYGVNSTEKGDLSSESTVSRIRTEHFPLTLESARPSHTSQYLCASRQNTEAFFGQGTRLTVV.

V gene TRBV27 combines with J gene TRBJ1-1; a possible D gene is TRBD1 (6 bases). V was trimmed by 3 bases and J by 1 base, leaving 9 bases between them. The CDR3 length is 14 residues. Per germline, CDR1 MNHEY and CDR2 SMNVEV (reference sequence). For the CDR3, the DNA is TGTGCCAGCAGTTTTGCGGGGGCGAACACTGAAGCTTTCTTT. Protein: CASSFAGANTEAFF.

This sequence joins TRBV5-5 and TRBJ2-1; 11 bases are a match to TRBD2. The junction had 12 bases not matched to a gene; V was cut back by 0 bases and J by 7 bases. The germline V gene encodes CDR1 SGHKS and CDR2 YYEKEE (reference sequence). The CDR3 is 18 amino acids. CDR3 amino acids: CASSLAPPTSGRGNEQFF. CDR3 bases: TGTGCCAGCAGCTTGGCGCCCCCCACTAGCGGGAGAGGAAATGAGCAGTTCTTC.

The chain carries TRBV7-8 and TRBJ2-2; D is perhaps TRBD1 (6 bases). With 5 bases removed from V and 4 bases from J, the gap between germline ends came to 17 bases. Per germline, CDR1 SGHVS and CDR2 FQNEAQ. This CDR3 is built from 16 residues. This CDR3 is CASSLTVGGLTGELFF. The CDR3 DNA follows: TGTGCCAGCAGCCTGACAGTTGGGGGCCTCACCGGGGAGCTGTTTTTT.

This clone was counted once. This chain links TRBV5-1 with TRBJ2-3; the D is unclear. This CDR3 comprises 15 residues. Germline V CDR1 and CDR2: SGHRS, YFSETQ. V was shortened by 2 bases and J by 0 bases, with 10 bases between the two germline ends. The CDR3 here is CASSFSATSTDTQYF. The DNA for the CDR3 is TGCGCCAGCAGCTTCAGCGCCACTAGCACAGATACGCAGTATTTT.

The sample holds one count of this clone. The CDR3 reads CASSPAGDLSNQPQHF. In nucleotides, the CDR3 is TGTGCCAGTAGCCCCGCGGGGGACCTTAGCAATCAGCCCCAGCATTTT. The rearrangement joins TRBV19 to TRBJ1-5; D may be TRBD1 (5 bases). The germline gives CDR1 LNHDA, CDR2 SQIVND (reference sequence). CDR3 length equals 16 residues. The V gene lost 6 bases and the J gene lost 0 bases, with 15 bases spanning the gap.

The count of this clone is one. The rearrangement joins TRBV11-2 to TRBJ2-3; 14 bases map to TRBD2. The germline gives CDR1 SGHAT, CDR2 FQNNGV. The CDR3 has 18 amino acids. V was pared by 4 bases and J by 1 base, with 7 bases of the junction left unmatched. The CDR3 coding sequence is TGTGCCAGCAGCTGGAGGACTAGCGGGGGGCAACGCACAGATACGCAGTATTTT. Protein: CASSWRTSGGQRTDTQYF.

V and J are TRBV6-5 and TRBJ2-5, with 8 bases lining up with TRBD2. The ends lost 2 bases at V and 5 bases at J; junction bases unmatched: 1. The germline CDR1 and CDR2 sequences are MNHEY and SVGAGI. This CDR3 is built from 13 residues. The CDR3 DNA is TGTGCCAGCAGTTACGGCGGGAGGGAGACCCAGTACTTC. This gives the protein CASSYGGRETQYF.